The 21 T cell receptor beta chains below were found in one sample sequenced in a study of T cells in Graves' hyperthyroidism and ophthalmopathy. RNA transcripts were the template for amplifying TCR beta CDR3 regions. A first-round RT-PCR of the TCR CDR3 used the HTBI primer set. From the multiplex PCR reads, TCRdb called clonotypes with MiXCR, one entry per CDR3 protein. The table lists a few hundred thousand distinct CDR3 sequences, about 20% of them singletons. Sequencing was done on a sample of blood. These receptors were collected from a woman aged 45-60 years with Graves' hyperthyroidism.

This clonotype came up many times. J is TRBJ2-1 and V is TRBV2; 15 bases match TRBD2. This CDR3 contains 19 residues. Germline loops: CDR1 SNHLY, CDR2 FYNNEI. The ends lost 4 bases at V and 0 bases at J; junction bases unmatched: 7. CDR3 coding DNA: TGTGCCAGCAGTGGGACTAGCGGGGGGGCTACGAGCTCCTACAATGAGCAGTTCTTC. Translation gives CASSGTSGGATSSYNEQFF.

This clonotype appeared a few times. The V and J genes are TRBV7-6 and TRBJ2-3; D gene unclear. This CDR3 has 12 amino acids. Trimming cost V 4 bases and J 4 bases, with 6 bases left between them. Germline CDR1 SGHVS, CDR2 FNYEAQ. The CDR3 here is CASSSIADTQYF. DNA of the CDR3: TGTGCCAGCAGCTCCATAGCAGATACGCAGTATTTT.

The chain carries TRBV20-1 and TRBJ1-1; TRBD1 matches 7 bases. Germline CDR1 DFQATT, CDR2 SNEGSKA (reference sequence). This CDR3 contains 14 residues. The V gene end was trimmed by 3 bases and the J gene end by 5 bases; junction bases not matched to a gene: 9. The CDR3 spells CSARMTGYGTEAFF. The CDR3 DNA reads TGCAGTGCTAGGATGACAGGGTACGGAACTGAAGCTTTCTTT.

This chain joins TRBV27 and TRBJ1-5; 9 bases align to TRBD1. The CDR3 is 14 amino acids. Germline lookup yields CDR1 MNHEY and CDR2 SMNVEV (reference sequence). The J segment lost 5 bases and the V segment lost 7 bases, leaving 6 bases of the junction unmatched. This chain's CDR3 is CASMGQGSDQPQHF. The CDR3 DNA follows: TGTGCCAGCATGGGACAGGGAAGCGATCAGCCCCAGCATTTT.

This clonotype was observed many times. This chain uses TRBV3-1 with TRBJ1-2; 10 nucleotides match TRBD1. V lost 5 bases, J lost 7 bases, and 4 bases stayed unmatched. The CDR3 loop spans 13 amino acids. Germline V gene data show CDR1 as LGHDT and CDR2 as YNNKEL (reference sequence). Written as DNA, the CDR3 is TGTGCCAGCAGCGACGACAGGGGGCTTGGCTACACCTTC. It encodes CASSDDRGLGYTF.

This clonotype was seen repeatedly, ten times or more. The J gene is TRBJ2-5, the V gene TRBV7-6; TRBD1 might be the D (6 bases). There are 13 residues in the CDR3. Germline V gene sequence: CDR1 SGHVS, CDR2 FNYEAQ. Trimming shortened V by 2 bases and J by 5 bases, and 9 bases separated the two germline ends. In nucleotides, the CDR3 is TGTGCCAGCAGCTTATGGACAGAGGAGACCCAGTACTTC. Residues: CASSLWTEETQYF.

This clonotype was recorded many times. CDR3 sequence: CASSEEGSADTQYF. The CDR3 DNA sequence: TGTGCCAGCAGTGAAGAAGGGAGCGCAGATACGCAGTATTTT. The chain is built from TRBV6-1 and TRBJ2-3, with D tentatively TRBD2 (5 bases). The CDR3 totals 14 residues. Trimming took off 1 base at V and 4 bases at J, with 9 bases between the two ends. From germline, CDR1 is MNHNS and CDR2 SASEGT.

This clonotype has more than one count but fewer than ten. This chain uses TRBV6-1 with TRBJ1-3; 7 bases are shared with TRBD1. CDR3 length equals 14 residues. Trimming took 10 bases from V and 4 from J; bases not matched to a gene: 10. Germline values: CDR1 MNHNS, CDR2 SASEGT. The CDR3 sequence: CATRDREAGNTIYF. The DNA for the CDR3 is TGTGCCACCCGAGACAGGGAGGCAGGAAACACCATATATTTT.

The chain is built from TRBV15 and TRBJ2-1, with D perhaps TRBD2 (5 bases). The germline V gene encodes CDR1 LNHNV and CDR2 YYDKDF (reference sequence). The CDR3 has 15 residues. V lost 1 base and J lost 0, with 7 bases in between. The CDR3: CATSRASGSYNEQFF. CDR3 DNA: TGTGCCACCAGCAGAGCCAGCGGCTCCTACAATGAGCAGTTCTTC.

The J gene is TRBJ1-1, the V gene TRBV13; D is uncertain. Germline CDR1 is PRHDT and CDR2 is FYEKMQ (reference sequence). CDR3 length: 14 residues. V was cut by 5 bases and J by 3 bases, with 13 bases left in between. CDR3 coding DNA: TGTGCCAGCAGCACTGTAGACACGGACACTGAAGCTTTCTTT. Translating it yields CASSTVDTDTEAFF.

This clonotype has ten or more counts. The V and J genes are TRBV7-9 and TRBJ1-1; D not certain. Germline lookup yields CDR1 SEHNR and CDR2 FQNEAQ (reference sequence). The CDR3 runs to 15 residues. V dropped 0 bases and J dropped 1 base, with 9 bases sitting between them. CDR3 protein: CASSLAWPENTEAFF. The CDR3 DNA sequence: TGTGCCAGCAGCTTAGCGTGGCCAGAGAACACTGAAGCTTTCTTT.

This clonotype has a handful of counts. The chain couples TRBV6-2 or TRBV6-3 to TRBJ2-7; 11 bases map to TRBD2. Germline V gives CDR1 MNHEY, CDR2 SVGEGT. This CDR3 region has 15 residues. V gave up 6 bases and J gave up 0 bases; unmatched junction bases: 4. CDR3: CASSRTSGLSYEQYF. CDR3 nucleotides: TGTGCCAGCAGCCGGACTAGCGGGCTCTCCTACGAGCAGTACTTC.

This clonotype was observed many times. The chain couples TRBV7-8 to TRBJ2-1, with TRBD2 as a possible D gene (7 bases). Germline CDR1 SGHVS, CDR2 FQNEAQ. The CDR3 contains 19 residues. V lost 1 base and J lost 6, with 25 bases in between. CDR3 protein: CASSLGVSGGIHLSNEQFF. CDR3 nucleotide sequence: TGTGCCAGCAGCTTAGGCGTCTCGGGGGGCATCCACCTCTCCAATGAGCAGTTCTTC.

This clonotype was detected only a few times. The V and J genes are TRBV5-1 and TRBJ1-1; TRBD1 agrees at 7 bases. The CDR3 runs to 13 residues. The J segment lost 3 bases and the V segment lost 6 bases, leaving 5 bases of the junction unmatched. The germline CDR1 and CDR2 sequences are SGHRS and YFSETQ. The DNA of the CDR3 is TGCGCCAGCACCCGACAGGGCGACACTGAAGCTTTCTTT. Protein: CASTRQGDTEAFF.

This clonotype has ten or more counts. The CDR3 reads CASSEASTGALQETQYF. The DNA for the CDR3 is TGTGCCAGCAGTGAAGCGTCAACAGGAGCACTCCAAGAGACCCAGTACTTC. The chain has TRBV2 and TRBJ2-5, with a weak D call TRBD1 (5 bases). Germline V gene sequence: CDR1 SNHLY, CDR2 FYNNEI. V lost 0 bases and J lost 1, with 15 bases in between. The CDR3 extends over 17 amino acids.

This clonotype turned up a few times. V is TRBV18 and J is TRBJ1-3, with D unresolved. Trimming removed 6 bases from V and 0 bases from J, with 12 bases in between. CDR1 and CDR2 (germline): KGHSH, LQKENI. The CDR3 has 15 residues. The CDR3 sequence is CASSRGVDSGNTIYF. Written as DNA, the CDR3 is TGTGCCAGCTCGCGGGGAGTTGACTCTGGAAACACCATATATTTT.

This clonotype was counted ten times or more. V and J are TRBV6-1 and TRBJ1-5; a possible D gene is TRBD1 (5 bases). The germline V gene has CDR1 MNHNS and CDR2 SASEGT. The V end lost 2 bases, the J end lost 7 bases, and 12 bases lay between the germline ends. The CDR3 is made up of 14 amino acids. As DNA, the CDR3 is TGTGCCAGCAGTGAATCAAGGGGCGGGCAGCCCCAGCATTTT. It encodes CASSESRGGQPQHF.

At least ten counts were recorded for this clonotype. The genes are TRBV18 and TRBJ2-1; D remains unclear. TRBJ2-7 explains the end of the DNA better; the J call may be wrong. The CDR3 totals 15 residues. From germline, CDR1 is KGHSH and CDR2 LQKENI. CDR3 sequence (DNA): TGTGCCAGCTCACCACCGGGTTATTCTGGGAATGAGCAGTACGTC. Protein sequence: CASSPPGYSGNEQYV.

This clonotype was counted many times. The V call is TRBV6-1, the J call TRBJ2-1; 10 bases match TRBD1. V lost 6 bases, J lost 8 bases, and 4 bases stayed unmatched. The germline gives CDR1 MNHNS, CDR2 SASEGT. This CDR3 is built from 13 residues. The CDR3 is CASRDRGDDEQFF. The CDR3, as DNA: TGTGCCAGCAGGGACAGGGGGGACGATGAGCAGTTCTTC.

There are a few counts of this clonotype. The chain is built from TRBV7-3 and TRBJ1-1, with D possibly TRBD1 on 5 matching bases. The germline CDR1 and CDR2 sequences are SGHTA and FQGTGA. This CDR3 is built from 15 residues. Trimming pared 4 bases from V and 7 bases from J, leaving 19 bases between. Here the CDR3 reads CASSSQGKGGGEAFF. The CDR3 DNA is TGTGCCAGCAGCTCCCAAGGAAAGGGCGGGGGTGAAGCTTTCTTT.

The V call is TRBV20-1, the J call TRBJ2-2; D is unresolved. Trimming took 3 bases from V and 8 from J, leaving 13 bases between them. Germline CDR1 DFQATT, CDR2 SNEGSKA (reference sequence). CDR3 size: 13 residues. The DNA of the CDR3 is TGCAGTGCTAGTCACGGGCGAACTGGGGAGCTGTTTTTT. This codes for CSASHGRTGELFF.